This entry concerns a single T cell receptor (beta chain). Antigen: not known. Here the CDR3 omits its conserved ending phenylalanine or tryptophan, so a read error is the likely source. The library came from three nested PCR rounds adapted from ARM-PCR protocols. In TCRdb, the multiplex PCR reads were re-called with MiXCR into one record per CDR3 protein. The sample carries fewer than 85,000 distinct CDR3 sequences, under 80% recorded once. This sample's RNA came from whole unsorted tissue. This sample is part of a study of tumor and adjacent non-tumor tissue in lung cancer. Study summary: Histology: 12 adenocarcinoma, a couple of squamous cell carcinoma, 1 small cell lung cancer. Stage I to III disease affected about nine men and about five women aged about 30 to 85.

CDR1 and CDR2 (germline): MRHNA, SNTAGT. The CDR3 totals 13 residues. The study's findings and limits: TCR diversity was significantly greater in tumor than normal lung tissue. Normal lung showed higher cumulative top 100 clone frequency than tumor.

The chain combines TRBV6-4 with TRBJ1-1; D not certain. The sample consisted of lung tumor tissue. This TCR came from a woman aged 50 to 65 with non-small cell lung cancer. The CDR3 DNA is TGTGTCAGCAGTGATTCGAAGAACACTGAAGCTTTCCTT. Amino acid sequence: CVSSDSKNTEAFL.